One sample yielded the 16 T cell receptor beta chains listed below, sequenced in a study of blood T cell repertoires in COVID-19. Some clones are missing from TCRdb's copy, which holds only in-frame ones; the method was immunoSEQ multiplex PCR. There are about 190,000 clones in the sample; around 79% occur only once, and roughly 14% lies in the top ten. The source material was peripheral blood. The source is a man aged 45 to 65 who had recovered from COVID-19.

V is TRBV5-1 and J is TRBJ1-6; 10 positions agree with TRBD1. The V gene's germline CDR1 is SGHRS and CDR2 YFSETQ. This CDR3 region has 16 residues. Unmatched junction bases numbered 3, after V lost 0 bases and J lost 6 bases. CDR3 sequence: CASSLGQGAFNSPLHF. Written as DNA, the CDR3 is TGCGCCAGCAGCTTGGGACAGGGGGCGTTTAATTCACCCCTCCACTTT.

The rearrangement joins TRBV4-3 to TRBJ1-4; a weak D match, TRBD1 (5 bases). The germline CDR1 and CDR2 sequences are LGHNA and YSLEER. The CDR3 runs 14 residues. V lost 0 bases to trimming and J lost 7 bases, with 9 bases between them. The CDR3 reads CASSQDSGFEKLFF. As DNA, the CDR3 is TGCGCCAGCAGCCAAGATTCAGGGTTTGAAAAACTGTTTTTT.

A few counts support this clone. V and J are TRBV6-6 and TRBJ2-5, with TRBD1 matching 7 bases. Germline V gene lookup returns CDR1 MNHNY and CDR2 SVGAGI (reference sequence). J was trimmed by 5 bases and V by 3 bases; bases with no gene match: 12. The CDR3 extends over 16 amino acids. The DNA for the CDR3 is TGTGCCAGCAGTTATGGCGAGGGGGCGCTTGCGGAGACCCAGTACTTC. Translated, it gives CASSYGEGALAETQYF.

This clone was recorded only once. This rearrangement joins TRBV28 to TRBJ2-3; D may be TRBD2 (6 bases). The germline V gene encodes CDR1 MDHEN and CDR2 SYDVKM. Trimming left V 3 bases short and J 2 bases short, with 18 bases between. CDR3 length: 17 amino acids. This chain's CDR3 is CASSLPTSFVVTDTQYF. The CDR3 coding sequence is TGTGCCAGCAGTTTGCCCACTAGCTTTGTAGTCACAGATACGCAGTATTTT. Using reference TRBV28 and TRBJ2-3 for the parts outside the CDR3, the full variable domain is DVKVTQSSRYLVKRTGEKVFLECVQDMDHENMFWYRQDPGLGLRLIYFSYDVKMKEKGDIPEGYSVSREKKERFSLILESASTNQTSMYLCASSLPTSFVVTDTQYFGPGTRLTVL.

The chain has TRBV25-1 and TRBJ2-6, with D tentatively TRBD1 (6 bases). Trimming took off 5 bases at V and 2 bases at J, with 10 bases between the two ends. Germline V CDR1 and CDR2: MGHDK, SYGVNS. The CDR3 contains 15 residues. For the CDR3, the DNA is TGTGCCAGCAGTACAGGGTCAGCTGGGGCCAACGTCCTGACTTTC. It codes for CASSTGSAGANVLTF.

This clone was counted only a few times. The gene calls are TRBV5-1 and TRBJ2-7, with TRBD1 matching 7 bases. The CDR3 is 14 amino acids. Germline CDR1 reads SGHRS; CDR2 reads YFSETQ. V shed 2 bases and J 4 bases; nucleotides not matched to a gene: 6. The CDR3 DNA sequence: TGCGCCAGCAGCTTAACAGGGGACGGTTACGAGCAGTACTTC. It encodes CASSLTGDGYEQYF.

This sequence joins TRBV4-2 and TRBJ2-1, with D perhaps matching TRBD2 (5 bases). Germline V CDR1 and CDR2: LGHNA, YNFKEQ. The CDR3 totals 15 residues. Trimming removed 0 bases from V and 4 bases from J, with 10 bases in between. DNA of the CDR3: TGTGCCAGCAGCCAAGAGCGGGTCCGTTACAATGAGCAGTTCTTC. Its protein is CASSQERVRYNEQFF.

J is TRBJ1-5 and V is TRBV3-1 (or the pseudogene TRBV3-2), with TRBD1 as a possible D gene (5 bases). This CDR3 contains 20 residues. Germline lookup yields CDR1 LGHDT and CDR2 YNNKEL (reference sequence). Trimming left V 4 bases short and J 0 bases short, with 25 bases between. CDR3 sequence (DNA): TGTGCCAGCAGCCCATCCCTAACAGGCGCGTTGGGTTATAGCAATCAGCCCCAGCATTTT. This encodes CASSPSLTGALGYSNQPQHF.

This clone has only a few counts. This chain connects TRBV3-1 (or the pseudogene TRBV3-2) to TRBJ2-3, with D perhaps TRBD2 (5 bases). Trimming took 3 bases from V and 4 from J, leaving 11 bases between them. This CDR3 has 14 residues. Germline lookup yields CDR1 LGHDT and CDR2 YNNKEL (reference sequence). This CDR3 is CASSHRTRPDTQYF. DNA of the CDR3: TGTGCCAGCAGCCATCGGACTCGGCCAGATACGCAGTATTTT.

The chain employs TRBV2 and TRBJ1-4, with TRBD1 identical over 8 bases. V lost 7 bases to trimming and J lost 7 bases; unmatched junction nucleotides: 11. Germline loops: CDR1 SNHLY, CDR2 FYNNEI. The CDR3 covers 15 residues. The CDR3 spells CASTMDRVVGEKLFF. CDR3 nucleotides: TGTGCCAGCACCATGGACAGGGTAGTCGGTGAAAAACTGTTTTTT.

The chain combines TRBV6-2 or TRBV6-3 with TRBJ2-2, with D possibly TRBD2 on 5 matching bases. The V and J ends lost 5 bases and 5 bases respectively, with 15 bases between them. CDR3 length equals 15 residues. Germline loops: CDR1 MNHEY, CDR2 SVGEGT. CDR3: CASSDDVSVTGELFF. The CDR3 DNA reads TGTGCCAGCAGTGACGATGTTAGCGTAACCGGGGAGCTGTTTTTT.

This rearrangement joins TRBV28 to TRBJ2-3; the D gene is possibly TRBD1 (6 bases). V was trimmed by 3 bases and J by 2 bases, leaving 15 bases between them. The V gene's germline CDR1 is MDHEN and CDR2 SYDVKM. The CDR3 runs to 16 residues. CDR3 bases: TGTGCCAGCAGTTTTTTGTCGTACAGGGACACAGATACGCAGTATTTT. Its translation: CASSFLSYRDTDTQYF.

This clone was counted between two and nine times. The chain is built from TRBV9 and TRBJ2-7; 13 positions match TRBD2. Germline-derived CDR1 and CDR2 are SGDLS and YYNGEE. Germline trimming cut 2 bases from V and 7 bases from J; bases unmatched to any gene: 9. The CDR3 covers 16 residues. CDR3 DNA sequence: TGTGCCAGCAGCGTCAGCGGACTAGCGGGAGTCGCGGAGCAGTACTTC. As protein: CASSVSGLAGVAEQYF.

This rearrangement joins TRBV6-1 to TRBJ1-5; D may be TRBD1 (5 bases). Germline-derived CDR1 and CDR2 are MNHNS and SASEGT. The V end was cut by 2 bases, the J end by 5 bases, with 10 bases between. The CDR3 extends over 14 amino acids. CDR3 protein: CASSEPWGDQPQHF. The CDR3 nucleotides are TGTGCCAGCAGTGAACCATGGGGCGATCAGCCCCAGCATTTT.

V and J are TRBV5-1 and TRBJ2-3; TRBD1 might be the D (5 bases). V was shortened by 6 bases and J by 2 bases, with 13 bases between the two germline ends. This CDR3 has 14 residues. Germline CDR1 reads SGHRS; CDR2 reads YFSETQ. In DNA, the CDR3 is TGCGCCAGCACCCGGACAACTGCCACAGATACGCAGTATTTT. Translated: CASTRTTATDTQYF.

The chain carries TRBV7-6 and TRBJ2-1, with 7 nucleotides matching TRBD2. Germline CDR1 and CDR2: SGHVS and FNYEAQ. After removal of 1 base from V and 2 bases from J, the junction contained 14 bases not matched to a gene. This CDR3 has 19 residues. In DNA form, the CDR3 reads TGTGCCAGCAGCTTAGGGATAGCGGGTAGCGGTCGACCCTACAATGAGCAGTTCTTC. Residues: CASSLGIAGSGRPYNEQFF.